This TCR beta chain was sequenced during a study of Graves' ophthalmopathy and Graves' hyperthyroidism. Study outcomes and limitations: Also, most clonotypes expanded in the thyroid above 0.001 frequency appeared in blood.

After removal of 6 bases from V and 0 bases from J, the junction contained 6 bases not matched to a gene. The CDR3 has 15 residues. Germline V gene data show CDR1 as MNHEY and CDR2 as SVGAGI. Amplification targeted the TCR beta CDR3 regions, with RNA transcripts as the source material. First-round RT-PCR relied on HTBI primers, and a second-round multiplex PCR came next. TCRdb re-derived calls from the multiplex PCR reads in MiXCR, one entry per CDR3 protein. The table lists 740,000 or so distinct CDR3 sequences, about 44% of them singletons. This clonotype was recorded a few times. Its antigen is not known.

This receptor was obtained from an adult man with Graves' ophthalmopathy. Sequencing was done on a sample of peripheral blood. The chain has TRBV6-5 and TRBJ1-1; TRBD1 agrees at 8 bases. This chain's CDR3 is CASSQTGAMNTEAFF. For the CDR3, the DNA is TGTGCCAGCAGCCAGACAGGGGCTATGAACACTGAAGCTTTCTTT.